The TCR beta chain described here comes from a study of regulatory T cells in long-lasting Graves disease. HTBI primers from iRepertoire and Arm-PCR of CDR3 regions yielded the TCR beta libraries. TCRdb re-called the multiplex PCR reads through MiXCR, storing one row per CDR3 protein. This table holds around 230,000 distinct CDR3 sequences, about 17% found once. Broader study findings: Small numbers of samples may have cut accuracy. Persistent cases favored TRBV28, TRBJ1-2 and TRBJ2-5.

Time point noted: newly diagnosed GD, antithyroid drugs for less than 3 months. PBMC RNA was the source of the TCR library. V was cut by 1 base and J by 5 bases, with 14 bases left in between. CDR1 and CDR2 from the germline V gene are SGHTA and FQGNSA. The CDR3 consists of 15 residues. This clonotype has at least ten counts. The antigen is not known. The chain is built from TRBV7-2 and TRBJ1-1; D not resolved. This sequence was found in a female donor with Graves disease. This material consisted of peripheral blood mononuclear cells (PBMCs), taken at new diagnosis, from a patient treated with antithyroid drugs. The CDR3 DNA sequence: TGTGCCAGCAGCTTAGTCCCGGGAACGGGAACTGAAGCTTTCTTT. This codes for CASSLVPGTGTEAFF.